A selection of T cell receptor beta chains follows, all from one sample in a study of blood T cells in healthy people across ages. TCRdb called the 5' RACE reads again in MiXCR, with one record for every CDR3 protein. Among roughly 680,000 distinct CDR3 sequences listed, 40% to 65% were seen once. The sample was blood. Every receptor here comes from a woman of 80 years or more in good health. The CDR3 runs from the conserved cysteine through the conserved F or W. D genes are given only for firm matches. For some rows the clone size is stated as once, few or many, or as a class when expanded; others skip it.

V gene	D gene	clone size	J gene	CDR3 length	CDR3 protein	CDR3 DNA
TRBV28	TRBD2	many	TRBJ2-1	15	CASSYGGGPYNEQFF	TGTGCCAGCAGTTACGGCGGGGGACCCTACAATGAGCAGTTCTTC
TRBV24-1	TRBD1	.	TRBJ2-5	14	CATSDAQGWQTQYF	TGTGCCACCAGTGATGCACAGGGGTGGCAGACCCAGTACTTC
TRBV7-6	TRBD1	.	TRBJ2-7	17	CASSRSDRGGGVYEQYF	TGTGCCAGCAGCCGGAGCGACAGGGGTGGGGGTGTCTACGAGCAGTACTTC
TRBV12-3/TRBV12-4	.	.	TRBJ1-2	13	CASSLFRGYGYTF	TGTGCCAGCAGTTTATTTAGGGGGTATGGCTACACCTTC
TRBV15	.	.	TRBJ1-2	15	CATSRVLDIWSGYTF	TGTGCCACCAGCAGAGTTCTGGACATCTGGAGTGGCTACACCTTC
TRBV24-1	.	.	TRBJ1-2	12	CATASGKDGYTF	TGTGCCACCGCCTCCGGGAAGGATGGCTACACCTTC
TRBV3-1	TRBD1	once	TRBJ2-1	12	CAGSYRTGVQFF	TGTGCCGGCAGCTACAGGACAGGGGTGCAGTTCTTC
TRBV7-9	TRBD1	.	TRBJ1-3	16	CASSQGDRGSGNTIYF	TGTGCCAGCAGCCAGGGCGACAGGGGCTCTGGAAACACCATATATTTT
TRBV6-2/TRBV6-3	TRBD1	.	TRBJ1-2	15	CASSRPGQANYGYTF	TGTGCCAGCAGTCGCCCGGGACAGGCGAACTATGGCTACACCTTC
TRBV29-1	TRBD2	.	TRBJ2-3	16	CSVEVRSGVGTDTQYF	TGCAGCGTTGAAGTTAGGAGCGGGGTAGGCACAGATACGCAGTATTTT
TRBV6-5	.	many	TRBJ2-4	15	CASTQGFGAKNIQYF	TGTGCCAGCACCCAGGGTTTCGGAGCCAAAAACATTCAGTACTTC
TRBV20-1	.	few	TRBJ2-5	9	CSAPSPQYF	TGCAGTGCTCCGTCCCCCCAGTACTTC
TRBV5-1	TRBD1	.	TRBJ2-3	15	CASSLTGGVVGTQYF	TGCGCCAGCAGTCTGACAGGGGGCGTAGTGGGGACGCAGTATTTT
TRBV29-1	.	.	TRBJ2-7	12	CSVAPTAYEQYF	TGCAGCGTTGCCCCCACGGCATACGAGCAGTACTTC
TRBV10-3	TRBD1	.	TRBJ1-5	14	CAISTGESNQPQHF	TGTGCCATCAGCACAGGGGAAAGCAATCAGCCCCAGCATTTT
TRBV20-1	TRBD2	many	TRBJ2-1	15	CSARERRGGYNEQFF	TGCAGTGCTAGAGAAAGGCGGGGGGGTTATAATGAGCAGTTCTTC
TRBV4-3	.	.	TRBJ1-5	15	CASSQDFSSNQPQHF	TGCGCCAGCAGCCAAGATTTCAGTAGCAATCAGCCCCAGCATTTT
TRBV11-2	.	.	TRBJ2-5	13	CASTLGVQETQYF	TGTGCCAGCACCCTTGGCGTACAAGAGACCCAGTACTTC
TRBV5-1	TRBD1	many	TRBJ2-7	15	CASSLEGRGTSEQYF	TGCGCCAGCAGCTTGGAAGGCAGGGGGACATCCGAGCAGTACTTC
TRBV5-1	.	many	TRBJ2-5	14	CASSNDQGGETQYF	TGCGCCAGCAGCAATGATCAGGGGGGGGAGACCCAGTACTTC
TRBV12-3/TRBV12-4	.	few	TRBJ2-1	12	CASQRTYNEQFF	TGTGCCAGCCAGCGGACCTACAATGAGCAGTTCTTC
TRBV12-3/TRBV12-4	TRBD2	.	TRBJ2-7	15	CASSLESGGLYEQYF	TGTGCCAGCAGCCTGGAGAGCGGGGGACTCTACGAGCAGTACTTC
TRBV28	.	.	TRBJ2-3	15	CGSSLSGWQTDTQYF	TGTGGCAGCAGTTTATCGGGCTGGCAGACAGATACGCAGTATTTT
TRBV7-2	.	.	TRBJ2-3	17	CASSLEAGQVKHRYAYF	TGTGCCAGCAGCTTGGAAGCAGGGCAGGTGAAGCACAGATACGCGTATTTT
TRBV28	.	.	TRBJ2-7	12	CASWGASYEQYF	TGTGCCAGTTGGGGCGCCAGCTACGAGCAGTACTTC
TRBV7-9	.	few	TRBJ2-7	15	CASSDSGGEEDEQYF	TGTGCCAGCAGCGACAGTGGTGGGGAGGAGGACGAGCAGTACTTC
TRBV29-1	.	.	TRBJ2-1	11	CSGVSYNEQFF	TGCAGCGGTGTTTCCTACAATGAGCAGTTCTTC
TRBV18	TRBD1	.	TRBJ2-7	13	CASSPSTGVEQYF	TGTGCCAGCTCACCATCGACAGGGGTCGAGCAGTACTTC
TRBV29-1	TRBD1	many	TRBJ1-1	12	CSAADRATEAFF	TGCAGCGCTGCAGACAGGGCTACTGAAGCTTTCTTT
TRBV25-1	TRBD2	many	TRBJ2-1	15	CASRRAGDKWNEQFF	TGTGCCAGCAGACGAGCGGGAGATAAATGGAATGAGCAGTTCTTC
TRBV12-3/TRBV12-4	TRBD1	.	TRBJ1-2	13	CASSSGTGIGHTF	TGTGCCAGCAGTTCTGGGACAGGGATTGGCCACACCTTC
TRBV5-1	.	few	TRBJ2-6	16	CASSSADSTGANVLTF	TGCGCCAGCAGCTCGGCGGACAGTACTGGGGCCAACGTCCTGACTTTC
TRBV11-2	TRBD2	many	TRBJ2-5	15	CASSPGTSGKETQYF	TGTGCCAGCAGCCCTGGGACTAGCGGGAAAGAGACCCAGTACTTC
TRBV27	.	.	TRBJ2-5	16	CASSSKDTSLGETQYF	TGTGCCAGCAGTTCGAAGGACACTTCTCTAGGGGAGACCCAGTACTTC
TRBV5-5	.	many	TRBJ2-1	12	CASSLFTDEQFF	TGTGCCAGCAGCCTCTTCACCGATGAGCAGTTCTTC
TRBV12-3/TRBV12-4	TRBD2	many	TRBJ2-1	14	CASRGLAINNEQFF	TGTGCCAGCAGGGGACTAGCGATCAACAATGAGCAGTTCTTC